A selection of T cell receptor beta chains follows, all from one sample in a study of radiation and T cells in renal cell carcinoma. Profiling relied on immunoSEQ multiplex PCR, and the TCRdb table lists in-frame clones only, not all of them. The sample yields about 130,000 clones, around nine tenths seen once. Sequencing used blood, obtained from a patient whose treatment included radiotherapy and nephrectomy. All receptors come from a woman in her fifties or sixties with renal cell carcinoma. The CDR3 runs from the conserved cysteine through the conserved F or W. A D gene is named only where the DNA matches it firmly. Clone size is stated in some rows and not others, as once, few, many or a class when expanded.

D gene,clone size,J gene,V gene,CDR3 protein,CDR3 DNA
-,once,TRBJ2-3,TRBV5-1,CASSLGPQGPDTQYF,TGCGCCAGCAGCTTGGGGCCCCAGGGGCCAGATACGCAGTATTTT
-,-,TRBJ1-1,TRBV6-5,CASSNNPRTEAFF,TGTGCCAGCAGTAATAATCCTCGCACTGAAGCTTTCTTT
TRBD2,-,TRBJ2-3,TRBV18,CASSGLAGADTQYF,TGTGCCAGCTCAGGGCTAGCGGGGGCAGATACGCAGTATTTT
-,-,TRBJ2-4,TRBV11-1,CASSPRVTKNIQYF,TGTGCCAGCAGCCCCAGGGTTACCAAAAACATTCAGTACTTC
TRBD1,-,TRBJ1-1,TRBV19,CASSIYSGQGNTEAFF,TGTGCCAGTAGTATATATTCCGGACAGGGGAACACTGAAGCTTTCTTT
-,-,TRBJ2-7,TRBV20-1,CSARLSYEQYF,TGCAGTGCTAGGTTGTCCTACGAGCAGTACTTC
TRBD2,-,TRBJ2-1,TRBV29-1,CSGGEGGTYNEQFF,TGCAGCGGCGGGGAGGGAGGGACCTACAATGAGCAGTTCTTC
-,-,TRBJ2-1,TRBV7-2,CASSFTQFSYNEQFF,TGTGCCAGCAGCTTTACACAGTTTTCCTACAATGAGCAGTTCTTC
-,-,TRBJ1-2,TRBV25-1,CASSGQVDGYTF,TGTGCCAGCAGTGGACAGGTGGACGGCTACACCTTC
-,-,TRBJ2-2,TRBV6-5,CASSEDWQTGELFF,TGTGCCAGCAGTGAAGACTGGCAGACCGGGGAGCTGTTTTTT
-,-,TRBJ1-1,TRBV7-2,CASSSRVGAFF,TGTGCCAGCAGCTCGAGGGTTGGCGCTTTCTTT
TRBD1,-,TRBJ2-3,TRBV30,CAWNTGQGSDTQYF,TGTGCCTGGAATACAGGACAGGGGTCGGATACGCAGTATTTT
-,-,TRBJ2-7,TRBV6-1,CASSEGSYYEQYF,TGTGCCAGCAGTGAAGGGTCATACTACGAGCAGTACTTC
TRBD1,-,TRBJ2-7,TRBV29-1,CSVRQGSYEQYF,TGCAGCGTCAGACAGGGCTCCTACGAGCAGTACTTC
-,-,TRBJ1-1,TRBV10-3,CAISEGDLGGTEAFF,TGTGCCATCAGTGAGGGGGACCTCGGAGGCACTGAAGCTTTCTTT
-,-,TRBJ1-6,TRBV16,CASSLDPNSPLHF,TGTGCCAGCAGCCTCGATCCGAATTCACCCCTCCACTTT
TRBD1,-,TRBJ2-5,TRBV4-1,CASSQARTGHRETQYF,TGCGCCAGCAGCCAAGCCAGGACAGGGCATCGGGAGACCCAGTACTTC
-,-,TRBJ1-5,TRBV4-1,CASSQDGRDQPQHF,TGCGCCAGCAGCCAAGATGGCAGGGATCAGCCCCAGCATTTT
-,-,TRBJ2-3,TRBV5-1,CASSLGGGTDTQYF,TGCGCCAGCAGCTTGGGAGGTGGCACAGATACGCAGTATTTT
-,-,TRBJ1-2,TRBV4-1,CASRPTGNYGYTF,TGCGCCAGCAGGCCCACAGGGAACTATGGCTACACCTTC
TRBD1,-,TRBJ1-1,TRBV11-3,CASSLGQGRDTEAFF,TGTGCCAGCAGCTTAGGACAGGGGAGGGACACTGAAGCTTTCTTT
-,-,TRBJ2-5,TRBV9,CASSLHREGRRAQYF,TGTGCCAGCAGCCTCCACAGAGAGGGGCGGCGGGCCCAGTACTTC
-,-,TRBJ1-4,TRBV7-6,CASSPGGRDEKLFF,TGTGCCAGCAGCCCCGGGGGGCGGGATGAAAAACTGTTTTTT
-,-,TRBJ2-7,TRBV9,CASSTGYEQYF,TGTGCCAGCAGCACAGGATACGAGCAGTACTTC
TRBD1,-,TRBJ1-4,TRBV5-8,CASSLDGTGEEKLFF,TGTGCCAGCAGCTTGGACGGGACAGGGGAGGAAAAACTGTTTTTT
-,-,TRBJ1-5,TRBV2,CASSDGANGGDQPQHF,TGTGCCAGCAGTGACGGGGCAAACGGAGGGGATCAGCCCCAGCATTTT
TRBD2,once,TRBJ2-5,TRBV5-1,CASSLGSSGQETQYF,TGCGCCAGCAGCTTGGGGTCTAGCGGACAAGAGACCCAGTACTTC
-,few,TRBJ2-5,TRBV29-1,CSVAAGSETQYF,TGCAGCGTTGCGGCAGGGTCAGAGACCCAGTACTTC
TRBD2,-,TRBJ2-3,TRBV6-1,CASSPGLAGDTQYF,TGTGCCAGCAGTCCGGGACTAGCAGGCGATACGCAGTATTTT
-,-,TRBJ1-2,TRBV7-6,CASSATPKVSIIRGYTF,TGTGCCAGCAGCGCTACCCCAAAGGTCTCCATAATCCGCGGCTACACCTTC
-,few,TRBJ2-5,TRBV5-4,CASSLAGVQETQYF,TGTGCCAGCAGCTTGGCGGGGGTTCAAGAGACCCAGTACTTC
-,-,TRBJ2-7,TRBV6-5,CASSYKDSFYEQYF,TGTGCCAGCAGTTACAAGGACAGTTTCTACGAGCAGTACTTC
TRBD2,few,TRBJ2-1,TRBV18,CASSPLRLGLASYNEQFF,TGTGCCAGCTCACCTCTTAGATTGGGACTAGCTTCCTACAATGAGCAGTTCTTC
-,-,TRBJ2-7,TRBV29-1,CSVGTFSYEQYF,TGCAGCGTTGGAACCTTCTCCTACGAGCAGTACTTC
-,few,TRBJ1-1,TRBV18,CASSLLENTEAFF,TGTGCCAGCTCACTATTGGAGAACACTGAAGCTTTCTTT
-,once,TRBJ2-1,TRBV6-5,CASGQAPTREQFF,TGTGCCAGCGGCCAGGCCCCCACGAGGGAGCAGTTCTTC
-,once,TRBJ2-3,TRBV9,CASSVVQRNTDTQYF,TGTGCCAGCAGCGTAGTTCAGCGGAACACAGATACGCAGTATTTT
-,-,TRBJ1-4,TRBV6-1,CASKRGLTNEKLFF,TGTGCCAGCAAAAGAGGTTTGACTAATGAAAAACTGTTTTTT
-,-,TRBJ2-7,TRBV12-5,CASGLYQVSSYEQYF,TGTGCTAGTGGTTTGTACCAGGTGAGCTCCTACGAGCAGTACTTC
-,-,TRBJ1-2,TRBV7-9,CASSLERSDRYGYTF,TGTGCCAGCAGCTTAGAGAGGTCCGACAGATATGGCTACACCTTC
-,-,TRBJ1-1,TRBV11-2,CASSLPRRAPEAFF,TGTGCCAGCAGCTTACCTCGCAGGGCCCCTGAAGCTTTCTTT
-,-,TRBJ2-7,TRBV4-1,CASSQEGGWEQYF,TGCGCCAGCAGCCAAGAAGGGGGGTGGGAGCAGTACTTC
-,-,TRBJ1-2,TRBV14,CASSQEFVYGYTF,TGTGCCAGCAGCCAAGAATTCGTCTATGGCTACACCTTC
-,-,TRBJ1-1,TRBV4-3,CASSQDMTPIVNTEAFF,TGCGCCAGCAGCCAAGATATGACCCCTATTGTGAACACTGAAGCTTTCTTT
-,-,TRBJ1-5,TRBV30,CAWSALATNQPQHF,TGTGCCTGGAGTGCCCTCGCCACCAATCAGCCCCAGCATTTT
-,-,TRBJ2-5,TRBV11-2,CASSPWGAPGTQYF,TGTGCCAGCAGCCCATGGGGGGCTCCAGGGACCCAGTACTTC